The next 8 T cell receptor beta chains were all read from a single sample in a study of blood T cells in healthy people across ages. Sample-barcoded 5' priming and a J-beta primer mix drove a second PCR of about 6 to 12 cycles. TCRdb analysed the 5' RACE reads with MiXCR anew, one entry per CDR3 protein. The sample shows hundreds of thousands of distinct CDR3 sequences, around a quarter of them seen only once. This sample also appeared in a second study, on T cells of mothers and their children.

Input material: blood. These receptors were collected from a boy between 10 and 17 years old in good health.

The chain uses TRBV2 and TRBJ2-7; D is perhaps TRBD2 (5 bases). The CDR3 consists of 14 residues. Deletions cut 7 bases from V and 2 bases from J, with 15 bases between. The germline gives CDR1 SNHLY, CDR2 FYNNEI. The CDR3 reads CASTIPSGTYEQYF. The CDR3 DNA reads as TGTGCCAGCACCATCCCGAGCGGAACCTACGAGCAGTACTTC.

This clonotype was counted only a few times. J is TRBJ2-1 and V is TRBV7-3; the match to TRBD1 covers 7 bases. Near its end, the DNA agrees better with TRBJ2-5, so the J call may be wrong. CDR1 and CDR2 from the germline V gene are SGHTA and FQGTGA. The CDR3 covers 14 residues. The chain's CDR3 is CASSSRTGAETQYF. The CDR3 DNA reads TGTGCCAGCAGCTCTAGGACAGGAGCTGAGACCCAGTACTTC.

This clonotype was seen more than once but under ten times. J is TRBJ2-1 and V is TRBV11-2, with a tentative D call TRBD1 (5 bases). The J call is doubtful: the DNA matches TRBJ2-7 better. Germline lookup yields CDR1 SGHAT and CDR2 FQNNGV. The CDR3 is 13 amino acids. The CDR3 coding sequence is TGTGCCAGCAGCTTACAGGGTTCCCACGAGCAGTACTTC. It codes for CASSLQGSHEQYF.

This clonotype showed up just a few times. The genes are TRBV5-1 and TRBJ2-5; tentatively, D is TRBD2 (6 bases). V was cut by 5 bases and J by 3 bases, with 11 bases left in between. Germline assignment: CDR1 SGHRS and CDR2 YFSETQ. The CDR3 is made up of 13 amino acids. The CDR3 DNA reads as TGCGCCAGCAGGGTCAGGAGGGAAGAGACCCAGTACTTC. The encoded protein is CASRVRREETQYF.

CDR3 coding DNA: TGCGCCAGCAGTGATCGAGCGGATTATCGAGGAAAACTGTTTTTT. Its protein product is CASSDRADYRGKLFF. V and J are TRBV10-1 and TRBJ1-4; D not resolved. The CDR3 has 15 amino acids. Germline V gene lookup returns CDR1 WNHNN and CDR2 SYGVQD (reference sequence). Trimming cost V 3 bases and J 10 bases, with 18 bases left between them.

This clonotype showed up just once. At one of its ends the junction is not consistent with the germline gene, which may arise from a read error. The chain uses TRBV12-3 or TRBV12-4 and TRBJ2-5; possible D gene TRBD2, 6 bases. The CDR3 is 13 amino acids. The CDR3 DNA reads as TGTGCCGGCAGTCCGGGGGACGGGGGGACCCAGTACTTC. Translation: CAGSPGDGGTQYF.

The J gene is TRBJ2-5, the V gene TRBV5-5; D not resolved. The CDR3 consists of 15 residues. V shed 2 bases and J shed 5 bases, with 16 bases lying between them. Per germline, CDR1 SGHKS and CDR2 YYEKEE (reference sequence). In DNA form, the CDR3 reads TGTGCCAGCAGCTTTCAGGTAGTAACAAAGGAGACCCAGTACTTC. Encoded protein: CASSFQVVTKETQYF.

This clonotype has more than one count but fewer than ten. CDR3 DNA sequence: TGTGCCAGCATGAGGTGGGGACCGAATGAAAAACTGTTTTTT. Residues: CASMRWGPNEKLFF. The chain joins TRBV6-1 to TRBJ1-4; tentative D call: TRBD1 (5 bases). The CDR3 totals 14 residues. Germline V gene sequence: CDR1 MNHNS, CDR2 SASEGT. Trimming shortened V by 7 bases and J by 5 bases, and 14 bases separated the two germline ends.